These T cell receptor beta chains were read from a single sample in a study of blood T cell repertoires in COVID-19. Some clones are missing from TCRdb's copy, which holds only in-frame ones; the method was immunoSEQ multiplex PCR. The sample consists of roughly 140,000 clones, about 82% of them appearing once. Sequenced material: peripheral blood. The receptor set was obtained from a woman in her 40s with active or convalescent COVID-19. Both conserved end residues are part of each CDR3. A D gene is named only where the DNA matches it firmly. Not all rows give a size; the values are once, few, many and, for expanded clones, a class.

NA TRBJ2-3 TRBV9 TRBD2 CASSVGLSGSRDTQYF TGTGCCAGCAGCGTAGGTCTGAGCGGGAGCCGTGATACGCAGTATTTT
NA TRBJ1-1 TRBV19 NA CASSITGITSEAFF TGTGCCAGTAGTATAACGGGAATCACCTCTGAAGCTTTCTTT
NA TRBJ1-5 TRBV10-2 NA CASSYPGVSNQPQHF TGCGCCAGCAGTTACCCCGGGGTCAGCAATCAGCCCCAGCATTTT
NA TRBJ1-4 TRBV12-3/TRBV12-4 NA CASSSGGRWFF TGTGCCAGCAGTTCGGGAGGCAGGTGGTTTTTT
NA TRBJ1-2 TRBV10-3 NA CAISEGWLGSAYGYTF TGTGCCATCAGTGAGGGATGGTTGGGTAGCGCCTATGGCTACACCTTC
NA TRBJ1-1 TRBV7-9 TRBD1 CASSLTGEDEAFF TGTGCCAGCAGTCTCACAGGGGAGGATGAAGCTTTCTTT
NA TRBJ2-7 TRBV5-1 NA CASSPRGSSYEQYF TGCGCCAGCAGCCCGAGAGGGTCATCCTACGAGCAGTACTTC
NA TRBJ1-4 TRBV30 TRBD1 CASIWDRGRGVLGKLFF TGTGCCTCCATCTGGGACAGGGGGCGCGGGGTTCTAGGAAAACTGTTTTTT
NA TRBJ2-2 TRBV18 TRBD1 CASSLQGADTGELFF TGTGCCAGCTCCTTACAGGGGGCGGACACCGGGGAGCTGTTTTTT
NA TRBJ1-2 TRBV5-6 NA CASSLRDRNYGYTF TGTGCCAGCAGCTTGCGCGACAGGAACTATGGCTACACCTTC
NA TRBJ2-4 TRBV29-1 TRBD1 CSAETTGGGGIQYF TGCAGCGCAGAAACGACAGGGGGCGGGGGCATTCAGTACTTC
NA TRBJ2-2 TRBV19 NA CASSIRGFSGELFF TGTGCCAGTAGTATAAGGGGGTTCAGCGGGGAGCTGTTTTTT
NA TRBJ1-1 TRBV5-1 NA CASSLGRDWRTTEAFF TGCGCCAGCAGCCTGGGACGGGATTGGAGAACCACTGAAGCTTTCTTT
few TRBJ1-5 TRBV28 NA CASSLSTWGGAGPFNQPQHF TGTGCCAGCAGTTTATCAACCTGGGGTGGGGCAGGGCCCTTCAATCAGCCCCAGCATTTT
NA TRBJ1-1 TRBV2 NA CASSAQEMGRGSTEAFF TGTGCCAGCAGCGCACAGGAAATGGGCCGGGGGAGCACTGAAGCTTTCTTT
NA TRBJ2-5 TRBV19 NA CASSIGGGGLQETQYF TGTGCCAGTAGTATAGGGGGCGGCGGCCTACAAGAGACCCAGTACTTC
NA TRBJ2-7 TRBV18 NA CASSPLGENHEQYF TGTGCCAGCTCACCTCTGGGAGAAAATCACGAGCAGTACTTC
NA TRBJ2-2 TRBV4-3 TRBD2 CASSREGLAGNTGELFF TGCGCCAGCAGCCGCGAGGGACTAGCGGGGAACACCGGGGAGCTGTTTTTT
NA TRBJ1-6 TRBV6-5 TRBD1 CASLPGQGNNSPLHF TGTGCCAGCCTACCGGGACAGGGTAATAATTCACCCCTCCACTTT
NA TRBJ2-1 TRBV28 TRBD1 CASSPGQGGELPGRYNEQFF TGTGCCAGCAGCCCCGGACAGGGTGGAGAACTGCCCGGGCGATACAATGAGCAGTTCTTC
NA TRBJ2-6 TRBV6-5 NA CASSYSRGFGANVLTF TGTGCCAGCAGTTACTCCAGGGGCTTTGGGGCCAACGTCCTGACTTTC
once TRBJ2-7 TRBV28 TRBD1 CASSSQGARGNEQYF TGTGCCAGCAGTTCCCAGGGGGCTAGAGGAAACGAGCAGTACTTC
NA TRBJ1-6 TRBV27 TRBD1 CASSLSPGGNSPLHF TGTGCCAGCAGTTTATCGCCAGGGGGTAATTCACCCCTCCACTTT
once TRBJ2-2 TRBV1 NA CTSSGQPTHTGELFF TGCACCAGCAGTGGACAGCCGACCCACACCGGGGAGCTGTTTTTT
NA TRBJ1-1 TRBV29-1 TRBD1 CSVPEPGGLNTEAFF TGCAGCGTTCCCGAGCCAGGGGGCCTGAACACTGAAGCTTTCTTT
few TRBJ1-5 TRBV28 NA CASRPFEGSNQPQHF TGTGCCAGCAGGCCCTTTGAGGGAAGCAATCAGCCCCAGCATTTT
NA TRBJ1-1 TRBV5-6 NA CASSLRRVAVTEAFF TGTGCCAGCAGCTTACGGAGGGTGGCCGTCACTGAAGCTTTCTTT
NA TRBJ2-2 TRBV2 NA CASERTANTGELFF TGTGCCAGCGAGAGGACAGCGAACACCGGGGAGCTGTTTTTT
NA TRBJ1-1 TRBV28 NA CASRRFPALNTEAFF TGTGCCAGCCGGAGGTTCCCCGCCTTGAACACTGAAGCTTTCTTT
NA TRBJ1-1 TRBV7-2 NA CASSPHLMNTEAFF TGTGCCAGCAGCCCCCACCTAATGAACACTGAAGCTTTCTTT
NA TRBJ2-7 TRBV7-2 NA CASSYPGLTYEQYF TGTGCCAGCAGTTATCCGGGACTTACCTACGAGCAGTACTTC
NA TRBJ2-3 TRBV6-2/TRBV6-3 NA CASSLGGAGTDTQYF TGTGCCAGCAGTTTGGGCGGAGCGGGCACAGATACGCAGTATTTT
NA TRBJ2-3 TRBV5-6 TRBD2 CASIGLAGLDTQYF TGTGCCAGCATAGGACTAGCGGGGTTAGATACGCAGTATTTT
NA TRBJ1-2 TRBV5-4 NA CASSFGQSGYTF TGTGCCAGCAGCTTCGGACAGTCCGGCTACACCTTC
NA TRBJ2-6 TRBV29-1 NA CSAPTGAGANVLTF TGCAGCGCACCCACCGGAGCCGGGGCCAACGTCCTGACTTTC
NA TRBJ1-2 TRBV5-1 NA CASSLDRQGGYTF TGCGCCAGCAGCTTAGACAGGCAGGGAGGCTACACCTTC
NA TRBJ1-3 TRBV4-3 NA CASSRTQGIGNTIYF TGCGCCAGCAGCCGCACACAGGGAATAGGAAACACCATATATTTT
NA TRBJ1-6 TRBV19 NA CASSIYPVNSPLHF TGTGCCAGTAGTATCTACCCGGTCAATTCACCCCTCCACTTT
once TRBJ1-1 TRBV19 NA CASSDRRPEAFF TGTGCCAGTAGTGACAGGCGCCCTGAAGCTTTCTTT
NA TRBJ1-3 TRBV4-3 NA CASSQEGSGVLGNTIYF TGCGCCAGCAGCCAAGAGGGTTCAGGGGTACTCGGAAACACCATATATTTT
NA TRBJ2-1 TRBV27 TRBD1 CASSSKQGAYNEQFF TGTGCCAGCAGTTCCAAACAGGGGGCCTACAATGAGCAGTTCTTC
NA TRBJ2-7 TRBV30 TRBD1 CAWTEVGQGPYEQYF TGTGCCTGGACCGAGGTGGGACAGGGTCCCTACGAGCAGTACTTC
NA TRBJ2-7 TRBV6-5 NA CASSTTGTLSYEQYF TGTGCCAGCAGTACAACAGGGACCCTCTCCTACGAGCAGTACTTC
NA TRBJ2-7 TRBV27 TRBD1 CASSSPSGTEVYEQYF TGTGCCAGCAGTTCTCCGTCCGGGACAGAGGTCTACGAGCAGTACTTC
NA TRBJ1-4 TRBV6-5 NA CASKRSGEKLFF TGTGCCAGCAAGAGGTCCGGGGAAAAACTGTTTTTT
few TRBJ2-7 TRBV6-5 NA CASTKSGALSYEQYF TGTGCCAGCACCAAAAGCGGAGCCCTCTCCTACGAGCAGTACTTC
medium-sized TRBJ2-2 TRBV2 NA CASSEASSGTGELFF TGTGCCAGCAGTGAAGCGTCGTCGGGCACCGGGGAGCTGTTTTTT